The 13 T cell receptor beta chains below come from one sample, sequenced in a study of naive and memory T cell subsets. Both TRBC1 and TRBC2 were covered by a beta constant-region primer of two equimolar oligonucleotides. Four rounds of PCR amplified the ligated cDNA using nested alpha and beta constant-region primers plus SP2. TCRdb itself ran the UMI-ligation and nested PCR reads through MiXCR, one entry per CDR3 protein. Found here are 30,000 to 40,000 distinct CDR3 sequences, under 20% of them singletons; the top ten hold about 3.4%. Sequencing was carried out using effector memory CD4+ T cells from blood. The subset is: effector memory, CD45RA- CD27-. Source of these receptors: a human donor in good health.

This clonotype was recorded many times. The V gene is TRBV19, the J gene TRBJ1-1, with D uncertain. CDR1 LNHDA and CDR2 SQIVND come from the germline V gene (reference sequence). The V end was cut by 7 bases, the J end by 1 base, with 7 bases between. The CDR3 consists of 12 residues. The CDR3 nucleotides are TGTGCCAGTATGTTGGGGAACACTGAAGCTTTCTTT. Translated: CASMLGNTEAFF.

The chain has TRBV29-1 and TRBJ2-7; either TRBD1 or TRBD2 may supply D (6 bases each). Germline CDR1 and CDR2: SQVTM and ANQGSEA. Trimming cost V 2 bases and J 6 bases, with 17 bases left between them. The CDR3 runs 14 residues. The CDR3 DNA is TGCAGCGTTGAAAGGACCTTCGAGGGGGGCGAGCAGTACTTC. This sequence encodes CSVERTFEGGEQYF.

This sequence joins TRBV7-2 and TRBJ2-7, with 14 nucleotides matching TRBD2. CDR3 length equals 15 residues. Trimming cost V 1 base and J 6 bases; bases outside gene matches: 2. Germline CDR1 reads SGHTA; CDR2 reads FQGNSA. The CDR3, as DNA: TGTGCCAGCAGCTTAGATGGACTAGCGGGGGGCGAGCAGTACTTC. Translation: CASSLDGLAGGEQYF.

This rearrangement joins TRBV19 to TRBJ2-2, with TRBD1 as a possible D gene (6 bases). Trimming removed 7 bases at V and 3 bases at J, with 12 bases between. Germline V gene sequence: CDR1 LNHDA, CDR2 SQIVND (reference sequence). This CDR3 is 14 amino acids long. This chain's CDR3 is CASTAGTHTGELFF. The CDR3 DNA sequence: TGTGCCAGTACCGCCGGGACACACACCGGGGAGCTGTTTTTT.

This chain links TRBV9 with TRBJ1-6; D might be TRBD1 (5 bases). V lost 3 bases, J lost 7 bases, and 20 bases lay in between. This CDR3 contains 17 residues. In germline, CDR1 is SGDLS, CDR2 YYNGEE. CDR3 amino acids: CASSATAGTLRNSPLHF. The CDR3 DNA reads TGTGCCAGCAGCGCTACTGCCGGGACCCTGAGGAATTCACCCCTCCACTTT. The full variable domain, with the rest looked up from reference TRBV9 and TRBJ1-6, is DSGVTQTPKHLITATGQRVTLRCSPRSGDLSVYWYQQSLDQGLQFLIQYYNGEERAKGNILERFSAQQFPDLHSELNLSSLELGDSALYFCASSATAGTLRNSPLHFGNGTRLTVT.

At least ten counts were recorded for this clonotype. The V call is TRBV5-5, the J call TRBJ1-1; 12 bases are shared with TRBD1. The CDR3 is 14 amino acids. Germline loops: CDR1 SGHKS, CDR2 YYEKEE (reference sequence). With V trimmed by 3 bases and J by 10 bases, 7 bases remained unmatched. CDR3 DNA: TGTGCCAGCAGCTCCGGGACAGGGGGCGATTCAGCTTTCTTT. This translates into CASSSGTGGDSAFF.

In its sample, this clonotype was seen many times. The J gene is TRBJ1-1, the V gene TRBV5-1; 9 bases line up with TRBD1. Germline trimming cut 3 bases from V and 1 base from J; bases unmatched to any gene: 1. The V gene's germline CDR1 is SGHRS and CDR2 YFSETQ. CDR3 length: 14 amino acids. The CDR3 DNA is TGCGCCAGCAGCTCGGGACAGGGGAACACTGAAGCTTTCTTT. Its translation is CASSSGQGNTEAFF.

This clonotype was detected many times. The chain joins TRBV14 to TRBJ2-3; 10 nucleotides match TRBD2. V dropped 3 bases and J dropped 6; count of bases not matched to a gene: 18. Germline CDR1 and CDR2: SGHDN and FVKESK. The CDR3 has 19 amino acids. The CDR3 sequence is CASSHLPGLATKGGDTQYF. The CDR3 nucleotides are TGTGCCAGCAGCCACCTGCCGGGACTAGCGACGAAGGGGGGTGATACGCAGTATTTT.

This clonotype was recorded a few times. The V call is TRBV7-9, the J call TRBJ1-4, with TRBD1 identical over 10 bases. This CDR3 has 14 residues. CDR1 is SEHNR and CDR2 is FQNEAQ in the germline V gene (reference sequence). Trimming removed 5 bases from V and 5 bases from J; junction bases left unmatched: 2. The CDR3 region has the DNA TGTGCCAGCAGCGTGGGACAGGGGAATGAAAAACTGTTTTTT. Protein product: CASSVGQGNEKLFF.

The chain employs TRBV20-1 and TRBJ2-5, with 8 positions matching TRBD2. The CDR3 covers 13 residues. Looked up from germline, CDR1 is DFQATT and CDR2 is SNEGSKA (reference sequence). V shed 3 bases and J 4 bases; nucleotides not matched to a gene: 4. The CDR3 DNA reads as TGCAGTGCTAGTGAGCGGGAGAGAGAGACCCAGTACTTC. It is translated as CSASERERETQYF.

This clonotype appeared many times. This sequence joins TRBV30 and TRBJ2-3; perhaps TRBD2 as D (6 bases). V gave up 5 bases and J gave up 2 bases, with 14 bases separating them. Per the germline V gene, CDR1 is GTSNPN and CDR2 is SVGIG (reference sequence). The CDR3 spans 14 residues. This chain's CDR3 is CAWGNGSYTDTQYF. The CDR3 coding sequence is TGTGCCTGGGGCAACGGGAGTTACACAGATACGCAGTATTTT.

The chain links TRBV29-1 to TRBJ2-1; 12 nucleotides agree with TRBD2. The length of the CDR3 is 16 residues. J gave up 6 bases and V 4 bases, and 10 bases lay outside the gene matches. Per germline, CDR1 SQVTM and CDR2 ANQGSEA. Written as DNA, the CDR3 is TGCAGCGTTGTAGGTACCCCTAGCGGGAGGGCCAATGAGCAGTTCTTC. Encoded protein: CSVVGTPSGRANEQFF.

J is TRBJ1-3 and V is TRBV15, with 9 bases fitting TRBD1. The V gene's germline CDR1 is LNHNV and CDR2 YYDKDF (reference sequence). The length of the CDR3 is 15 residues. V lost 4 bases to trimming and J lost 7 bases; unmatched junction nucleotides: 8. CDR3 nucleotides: TGTGCCACCAGCACAGGGGGACAGGGCATGAACACCATATATTTT. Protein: CATSTGGQGMNTIYF.